The clone carrying this T cell receptor beta chain was seen repeatedly, ten times or more. This record comes from a study of identical twins. The V gene's germline CDR1 is SGDLS and CDR2 YYNGEE. Trimming took 4 bases from V and 2 from J, leaving 8 bases between them. The CDR3 consists of 13 residues. Each CDR3 protein gets one entry after TCRdb re-called the 5' RACE reads with MiXCR. The sample shows 600,000 to 700,000 distinct CDR3 sequences, 21% of them seen only once. The data also belong to a second study, concerning T cells expressing NK-cell markers.

This TCR was recovered from a woman under 30 in good health. The chain couples TRBV9 to TRBJ2-3; D gene ambiguous. Material: PBMCs. CDR3 sequence: CASSPYPTDTQYF. The CDR3 DNA follows: TGTGCCAGCAGCCCCTATCCCACAGATACGCAGTATTTT.